In its sample, the clone carrying this T cell receptor (beta chain) was seen many times. TCRdb re-analyzed the PCR reads through MiXCR. The sample shows about 9,400 clones, under 40% of them seen only once. These data originate in a study of metastatic and nonmetastatic thyroid tumors. Study background: Repertoires from malignant and benign thyroid patients were compared across blood and tumor or nodule tissue.

The CDR3 has 14 residues. V lost 1 base to trimming and J lost 4 bases, with 11 bases between them. Germline assignment: CDR1 SGHRS and CDR2 YFSETQ. The entire patient cohort was treatment-naive prior to thyroid surgery. The TCR sequence derives from a female donor with papillary thyroid cancer or a benign thyroid nodule (not recorded which). Some clones in this sample may be carry-over from other donors' samples. The sample consisted of adjacent normal tissue. This chain joins TRBV5-1 and TRBJ2-5; D possibly corresponds to TRBD2 (7 bases). CDR3 sequence (DNA): TGCGCCAGCAGCTTGAGGGGGGGTGGAGAGACCCAGTACTTC. It translates to CASSLRGGGETQYF.